The clone carrying this TCR beta chain was counted a few times. Its antigen is not known. The authors reverse transcribed all of the isolated RNA, so sequencing captured expressed TCRB transcripts. Libraries were prepared by immunoSEQ multiplex PCR; TCRdb keeps only in-frame clonotypes and omits some of them. The sample lists roughly 170,000 clones; 10% to 15% were seen once. The data were taken from a study of beta chain features in type 1 diabetes. Study overall: Age, gender and cell yields were alike across patients and healthy donors.

Points from the study as a whole: The question of HLA type influencing TCRB rearrangement was one that remained unresolved here.

From germline, CDR1 is SGHTA and CDR2 FQGNSA. The CDR3 is 15 amino acids. The V end lost 5 bases, the J end lost 1 base, and 15 bases lay between the germline ends. The chain joins TRBV7-2 to TRBJ2-7; D not certain. The TCR originated in a young woman in good health. Sequencing was carried out using central memory CD4+ T cells from blood. The CDR3 region is CASSQEFTPSYEQYF. In nucleotides, the CDR3 is TGTGCCAGCAGCCAGGAATTTACCCCGTCCTACGAGCAGTACTTC. Using reference TRBV7-2 and TRBJ2-7 for the parts outside the CDR3, the full variable domain is GAGVSQSPSNKVTEKGKDVELRCDPISGHTALYWYRQSLGQGLEFLIYFQGNSAPDKSGLPSDRFSAERTGGSVSTLTIQRTQQEDSAVYLCASSQEFTPSYEQYFGPGTRLTVT.